The 16 T cell receptor beta chains given below trace back to one sample, sequenced in a study of cytomegalovirus exposure and HLA in healthy donors. Amplification used 60 Vbeta primers and 13 Jbeta primers. Using immunoSEQ multiplex PCR, the repertoire was profiled, and TCRdb retains in-frame clones only, with some absent. This sample carries 150,000 to 200,000 clones, roughly 88% of them seen once, and the ten largest clones take roughly 1.5%. The sample consisted of PBMCs. These receptors came from a woman in her late teens or twenties in good health and CMV-seronegative.

The V gene is TRBV7-2, the J gene TRBJ1-1; D might be TRBD1 (5 bases). The CDR3 is 16 amino acids. Deletions cut 1 base from V and 11 bases from J, with 23 bases between. The germline V gene has CDR1 SGHTA and CDR2 FQGNSA. CDR3: CASSLVGAGRRSWAFF. The CDR3, as DNA: TGTGCCAGCAGCTTAGTTGGCGCAGGGAGGAGAAGTTGGGCTTTCTTT.

The chain combines TRBV5-4 with TRBJ2-5; 14 bases align to TRBD2. Germline V lookup: CDR1 SGHNT, CDR2 YYREEE (reference sequence). The CDR3 has 19 amino acids. J lost 2 bases, V lost 4 bases, and 13 bases had no gene match. This chain's CDR3 is CASSPVGPRLAGGQETQYF. CDR3 nucleotides: TGTGCCAGCAGCCCGGTAGGCCCCCGACTAGCGGGGGGGCAAGAGACCCAGTACTTC.

The gene calls are TRBV27 and TRBJ1-1, with D tentatively TRBD1 (5 bases). This CDR3 is 14 amino acids long. Trimming shortened V by 7 bases and J by 4 bases, and 16 bases separated the two germline ends. Germline CDR1 and CDR2: MNHEY and SMNVEV (reference sequence). The CDR3 DNA sequence: TGTGCCAGCAAGGCGCAGGGCACCGGCACTGAAGCTTTCTTT. Amino acids: CASKAQGTGTEAFF.

V gene TRBV27 combines with J gene TRBJ2-7, with D perhaps TRBD1 (5 bases). The germline CDR1 and CDR2 sequences are MNHEY and SMNVEV (reference sequence). V was cut by 0 bases and J by 3 bases, with 12 bases left in between. The CDR3 loop spans 15 amino acids. CDR3: CASSLSIQGGYEQYF. The CDR3 DNA follows: TGTGCCAGCAGTTTATCAATTCAGGGTGGCTACGAGCAGTACTTC.

This rearrangement joins TRBV28 to TRBJ2-7; TRBD1 might be the D (6 bases). Trimming left V 1 base short and J 0 bases short, with 10 bases between. The CDR3 spans 15 residues. Per the germline V gene, CDR1 is MDHEN and CDR2 is SYDVKM. The CDR3 nucleotides read TGTGCCAGCAGTTTATCAGGGGCCAGCTCCTACGAGCAGTACTTC. Amino acid sequence: CASSLSGASSYEQYF.

V gene TRBV14 combines with J gene TRBJ1-1, with D maybe TRBD1 (6 bases). V was pared by 3 bases and J by 4 bases, with 12 bases between. The CDR3 has 14 amino acids. The germline CDR1 and CDR2 sequences are SGHDN and FVKESK. CDR3 sequence (DNA): TGTGCCAGCAGCCATCTTACAGGGCCCACTGAAGCTTTCTTT. Residues: CASSHLTGPTEAFF. Drawing the rest from reference TRBV14 and TRBJ1-1, the complete variable domain is EAGVTQFPSHSVIEKGQTVTLRCDPISGHDNLYWYRRVMGKEIKFLLHFVKESKQDESGMPNNRFLAERTGGTYSTLKVQPAELEDSGVYFCASSHLTGPTEAFFGQGTRLTVV.

The rearrangement uses TRBV7-9 and TRBJ1-4; no clear D. CDR3 length: 18 amino acids. V lost 2 bases and J lost 5, with 21 bases in between. Germline loops: CDR1 SEHNR, CDR2 FQNEAQ (reference sequence). The chain's CDR3 is CASSLKRPGGLLNEKLFF. The CDR3 DNA sequence: TGTGCCAGCAGCTTAAAACGGCCTGGAGGGCTATTAAATGAAAAACTGTTTTTT. The full variable domain, completed using reference TRBV7-9 and TRBJ1-4, is DTGVSQNPRHKITKRGQNVTFRCDPISEHNRLYWYRQTLGQGPEFLTYFQNEAQLEKSRLLSDRFSAERPKGSFSTLEIQRTEQGDSAMYLCASSLKRPGGLLNEKLFFGSGTQLSVL.

The CDR3 spells CASRGSGADYEQYF. Written as DNA, the CDR3 is TGTGCCAGCAGGGGGTCAGGGGCAGACTACGAGCAGTACTTC. The chain has TRBV6-1 and TRBJ2-7; D may be TRBD1 (6 bases). Germline values: CDR1 MNHNS, CDR2 SASEGT. V lost 6 bases, J lost 3 bases, and 15 bases lay in between. This CDR3 spans 14 amino acids.

CDR3 in amino acids: CSVGGTGGIGELFF. As DNA, the CDR3 is TGCAGCGTTGGAGGGACAGGGGGCATCGGGGAGCTGTTTTTT. The chain uses TRBV29-1 and TRBJ2-2; TRBD1 matches at 12 bases. The CDR3 spans 14 residues. Trimming took 4 bases from V and 7 from J; bases not matched to a gene: 4. Germline CDR1 SQVTM, CDR2 ANQGSEA.

The chain combines TRBV6-1 with TRBJ1-4; the match to TRBD1 covers 10 bases. J gave up 8 bases and V 4 bases, and 10 bases lay outside the gene matches. The germline CDR1 and CDR2 sequences are MNHNS and SASEGT. The length of the CDR3 is 16 residues. CDR3 region: CASSAKRQGAWEKLFF. CDR3 coding DNA: TGTGCCAGCAGTGCTAAACGACAGGGGGCTTGGGAAAAACTGTTTTTT.

The chain carries TRBV27 and TRBJ1-1; D remains unclear. CDR3 length: 13 amino acids. Deletions cut 0 bases from V and 6 bases from J, with 8 bases between. The germline V gene encodes CDR1 MNHEY and CDR2 SMNVEV (reference sequence). The CDR3 protein is CASSLSRVSEAFF. CDR3 nucleotides: TGTGCCAGCAGTTTATCACGGGTCTCTGAAGCTTTCTTT.

Remarks on this clone: No conserved phenylalanine or tryptophan ends this CDR3, so it is likely a read error. The J gene is TRBJ2-4, the V gene TRBV15; D may be TRBD1 (5 bases). In germline, CDR1 is LNHNV, CDR2 YYDKDF (reference sequence). The CDR3 spans 11 residues. CDR3 bases: TGTGCCACCAGCAGAGAGGACATCCAGTACCTC. Translating it yields CATSREDIQYL.

This chain joins TRBV19 and TRBJ2-5, with 8 bases fitting TRBD2. The V gene's germline CDR1 is LNHDA and CDR2 SQIVND (reference sequence). The CDR3 has 14 residues. The V segment lost 7 bases and the J segment 5 bases; nucleotides outside the gene matches: 9. The CDR3 loop is CASTPGGYTETQYF. The CDR3 DNA is TGTGCCAGTACCCCGGGGGGGTACACGGAGACCCAGTACTTC.

This chain connects TRBV6-1 to TRBJ2-7; unclear D gene. CDR1 is MNHNS and CDR2 is SASEGT in the germline V gene. The V end was cut by 3 bases, the J end by 2 bases, with 14 bases between. There are 15 residues in the CDR3. In DNA form, the CDR3 reads TGTGCCAGCAGTGATAATGGAGCGCCGACCTACGAGCAGTACTTC. Translating it yields CASSDNGAPTYEQYF.

A remark on this clone: Other DNA sequences in the sample encode the same CDR3. The chain has TRBV11-2 and TRBJ1-2, with 8 bases aligning to TRBD1. The CDR3 contains 13 residues. Trimming removed 3 bases from V and 7 bases from J; junction bases left unmatched: 4. Germline CDR1 is SGHAT and CDR2 is FQNNGV. CDR3 region: CASSLGTGSGYTF. In DNA, the CDR3 is TGTGCCAGCAGCTTGGGGACAGGCTCTGGCTACACCTTC.

This sequence joins TRBV15 and TRBJ1-2; D gene unclear. The CDR3 has 12 amino acids. Trimming shortened V by 5 bases and J by 4 bases, and 8 bases separated the two germline ends. CDR1 and CDR2 (germline): LNHNV, YYDKDF (reference sequence). The CDR3 is CATSGVRYGYTF. CDR3 bases: TGTGCCACCAGCGGAGTTCGCTATGGCTACACCTTC.